This TCR beta chain was sequenced in a study of Tregs in tolerant kidney transplant recipients. Study observations and caveats: Tregs expanded with activated donor B cells seemed most donor-specific.

TCRdb's table, derived via immunoSEQ multiplex PCR, lists solely in-frame clones and lacks some. The table includes 95,000 or so clones, 80% to 95% detected once. This clone was counted once. The target antigen is unknown. Related graft donors supplied nonmyeloablative bone marrow transplants, and mixed chimerism was transient. Unstimulated Tregs (CD4+CD25+CD127-) and CD4+CD25- non-Tregs were sorted from PBMCs. The germline V gene has CDR1 SGHVS and CDR2 FNYEAQ. The length of the CDR3 is 14 residues. V shed 2 bases and J shed 4 bases, with 11 bases lying between them. The rearrangement links TRBV7-6 to TRBJ2-5; a possible D gene is TRBD2 (6 bases). The sample here was CD4+ T cells from blood (PBMCs), taken 12 months after the transplant. This TCR was recovered from a human patient who received a combined kidney and bone marrow transplant. The graft donor may account for some of the T cells. CDR3 region: CASSLRTSIETQYF. The CDR3 DNA is TGTGCCAGCAGCTTACGAACTAGCATAGAGACCCAGTACTTC.